These T cell receptor beta chains were read from a single sample in a study of cytomegalovirus exposure and HLA in healthy donors. This table comes from immunoSEQ multiplex PCR, and its TCRdb copy is limited to in-frame clones, with some not included. This sample carries about 95,000 clones, 75% to 85% of them seen once, and the ten largest clones take less than 4%. Sequenced sample: PBMCs. The receptor source for this set is a man younger than 45 in good health and CMV-seropositive. Each CDR3 is given with its conserved first and last residue. A D gene is named only where the DNA matches it firmly. Some rows mark clone size as missing; the rest say once, few, many or name a class of expanded clone.

>TRBJ2-7|TRBV6-1|-|13|-
TGTGCCAGCAGGACTGCCGGGACTGGGGAGCAGTACTTC
CASRTAGTGEQYF
>TRBJ2-5|TRBV4-1|-|15|TRBD1
TGCGCCAGCAGCCCGGAGACAGGGGTTGTTGAGACCCAGTACTTC
CASSPETGVVETQYF
>TRBJ2-4|TRBV5-4|-|16|-
TGTGCCAGCAGCTTGGGGGGCCCCTTAGCCAAAAACATTCAGTACTTC
CASSLGGPLAKNIQYF
>TRBJ2-7|TRBV28|-|17|TRBD1
TGTGCCAGCAGTTCCCAAACGGACAGGCGGAGCTCCTACGAGCAGTACTTC
CASSSQTDRRSSYEQYF
>TRBJ1-4|TRBV19|-|14|-
TGTGCCAGTAGTATCGCTCGGAGTAATGAAAAACTGTTTTTT
CASSIARSNEKLFF
>TRBJ2-7|TRBV14|-|16|-
TGTGCCAGCAGCCAAAAGGGGGGGACAGGACCCTACGAGCAGTACTTC
CASSQKGGTGPYEQYF
>TRBJ2-1|TRBV18|-|15|-
TGTGCCAGCTCACCACGACAGAGCTCCTACAATGAGCAGTTCTTC
CASSPRQSSYNEQFF
>TRBJ1-5|TRBV19|-|15|-
TGTGCCAGTAGTACGGGACTGTTTAGCAATCAGCCCCAGCATTTT
CASSTGLFSNQPQHF
>TRBJ2-2|TRBV6-5|-|15|-
TGTGCCAGCAGCCACTCGAGGAGGAACACCGGGGAGCTGTTTTTT
CASSHSRRNTGELFF
>TRBJ2-3|TRBV7-2|once|14|-
TGTGCCAGCAGCTTGGAGCCTAGCACAGATACGCAGTATTTT
CASSLEPSTDTQYF
>TRBJ1-5|TRBV5-1|-|14|TRBD1
TGCGCCAGCAGCTTAAGGACAGGGGATCAGCCCCAGCATTTT
CASSLRTGDQPQHF
>TRBJ2-7|TRBV27|-|16|TRBD2
TGTGCCAGCAGCTTGATAGGGGCTAGCGGGATGTACGAGCAGTACTTC
CASSLIGASGMYEQYF
>TRBJ2-2|TRBV5-1|-|18|TRBD1
TGCGCCAGCAGCTTATCTCCTACAGGGGGCTCGAACACCGGGGAGCTGTTTTTT
CASSLSPTGGSNTGELFF
>TRBJ2-1|TRBV15|few|16|TRBD2
TGTGCCACCAGCAGAGATCAGGGGACTAGACTGGGTGAGCAGTTCTTC
CATSRDQGTRLGEQFF
>TRBJ2-3|TRBV9|-|15|TRBD2
TGTGCCAGCAATAGGGCTAGCGGGGGAACAGATACGCAGTATTTT
CASNRASGGTDTQYF
>TRBJ2-2|TRBV7-9|-|15|TRBD2
TGTTCCAGCAGCCAGACTAGCGGGAACACCGGGGAGCTGTTTTTT
CSSSQTSGNTGELFF
>TRBJ1-1|TRBV6-1|-|14|-
TGTGCCAGCAGTCGTAGACAGGTTGAGGGCGAAGCTTTCTTT
CASSRRQVEGEAFF
>TRBJ2-1|TRBV6-1|few|12|-
TGTGCCAGCAGTTCTGGAGCTACAGGGCAGTTCTTC
CASSSGATGQFF
>TRBJ1-2|TRBV7-2|-|12|-
TGTGCCAGCAGCTTTGATAGATATGGCTACACCTTC
CASSFDRYGYTF
>TRBJ1-6|TRBV14|-|15|-
TGTGCCAGCAGTGCGACAGGACCCGCTAATTCACCCCTCCACTTT
CASSATGPANSPLHF
>TRBJ1-1|TRBV19|-|15|TRBD1
TGTGCCAGTAGTACCCGGACAGGGGGAGGGACTGAAGCTTTCTTT
CASSTRTGGGTEAFF
>TRBJ2-7|TRBV5-1|-|16|TRBD2
TGCGCCAGCAGCCGGGACGGTTCTGGGACTACATACGAGCAGTACTTC
CASSRDGSGTTYEQYF
>TRBJ2-5|TRBV28|-|17|-
TGTGCCAGCAGTACCACTCGGATAGCCCAACTGAAAGAGACCCAGTACTTC
CASSTTRIAQLKETQYF
>TRBJ2-6|TRBV27|once|16|TRBD1
TGTGCCAGCAGTATACTACAGGGGTCTGGGGCCAACGTCCTGACTTTC
CASSILQGSGANVLTF
>TRBJ2-5|TRBV7-6|-|11|TRBD1
TGTGCCAGCAGCCTCCAGGGGGAGCAGTACTTC
CASSLQGEQYF
>TRBJ2-5|TRBV28|-|13|TRBD1
TGTGCCAGCAGGGGACAGTTGGAAGAGACCCAGTACTTC
CASRGQLEETQYF
>TRBJ1-1|TRBV18|-|14|TRBD1
TGTGCCAGCTCACCAGGACAGGGCTGGACTGAAGCTTTCTTT
CASSPGQGWTEAFF
>TRBJ2-2|TRBV7-9|-|15|TRBD2
TGTGCCAGCAGCCCCCCAGCGGGAACCACCGGGGAGCTGTTTTTT
CASSPPAGTTGELFF
>TRBJ1-1|TRBV5-4|-|14|-
TGTGCCAGCAGCTCACCCCCCCCGGGCACTGAAGCTTTCTTT
CASSSPPPGTEAFF
>TRBJ1-1|TRBV6-5|-|14|-
TGTGCCAGCCTTTCTACTCCTAGCCGATCGGAAGCTTTCTTT
CASLSTPSRSEAFF
>TRBJ2-4|TRBV5-1|-|18|TRBD2
TGCGCCAGCAGCTTGGGGCTAGCGGGAGCCTTAGCCAAAAACATTCAGTACTTC
CASSLGLAGALAKNIQYF
>TRBJ2-7|TRBV29-1|once|13|-
TGCAGCGTGGGCTTCGGGGGTTACTACGAGCAGTACTTC
CSVGFGGYYEQYF
>TRBJ1-1|TRBV30|-|16|-
TGTGCCTGGAGTCCTCTCTATGAGAGCTCACCATCGGGAGCTTTCTTT
CAWSPLYESSPSGAFF
>TRBJ1-5|TRBV19|-|16|-
TGTGCCAGTAGTCCGAGGGAGCCCATGAGCAATCAGCCCCAGCATTTT
CASSPREPMSNQPQHF
>TRBJ2-1|TRBV7-9|-|17|TRBD2
TGTGCCAGCAGCTCCGCCCCAGCGGGAGGGATCTACAATGAGCAGTTCTTC
CASSSAPAGGIYNEQFF
>TRBJ1-1|TRBV11-1|-|11|-
TGTGCCAGCAGCCGTCTGAGGGAAGCTTTCTTT
CASSRLREAFF
>TRBJ2-7|TRBV20-1|-|11|-
TGCAGTGCTAGACTAAAATACGAGCAGTACTTC
CSARLKYEQYF
>TRBJ2-1|TRBV27|-|17|TRBD1
TGTGCCAGCATCGAAGACCCTTGGCAGGGGGCGGGCAATGAGCAGTTCTTC
CASIEDPWQGAGNEQFF
>TRBJ2-7|TRBV30|-|13|-
TGTGCCTGGAGTGTTCTATCGGCAGGCGAGCAGTACTTC
CAWSVLSAGEQYF
>TRBJ2-2|TRBV7-9|-|17|-
TGTGCCAGCAGCTTATCTCGGCACAGGGATCGGGCCGGGGAGCTGTTTTTT
CASSLSRHRDRAGELFF
>TRBJ2-1|TRBV5-4|-|15|-
TGTGCCAGCAGCTCAGACACCACATCCTACAATGAGCAGTTCTTC
CASSSDTTSYNEQFF
>TRBJ2-1|TRBV11-3|few|18|TRBD2
TGTGCCAGCAGCTCGGGACTAGCGGGAGGTAGGGATTACAATGAGCAGTTCTTC
CASSSGLAGGRDYNEQFF
>TRBJ1-1|TRBV9|once|14|TRBD1
TGTGCCAGCAGCGTGAGGGACAGGGGGTCCCAAGCTTTCTTT
CASSVRDRGSQAFF
>TRBJ1-6|TRBV6-6|-|16|TRBD1
TGTGCCAGCAGTCCCCCAAGGGCAGGGGGCGATTCACCCCTCCACTTT
CASSPPRAGGDSPLHF
>TRBJ2-1|TRBV7-9|few|15|-
TGTGCCAGCAGCTCCCCCGGACAGTACTACAATGAGCAGTTCTTC
CASSSPGQYYNEQFF
>TRBJ1-5|TRBV7-2|-|16|-
TGTGCCAGCAGCTTAGATAGGGGGTCCCTAAATCAGCCCCAGCATTTT
CASSLDRGSLNQPQHF
>TRBJ1-2|TRBV6-1|once|17|TRBD1
TGTGCCAGCAGTGAATCCCCAACCGGACAGGCTAACTATGGCTACACCTTC
CASSESPTGQANYGYTF
>TRBJ2-7|TRBV6-5|-|15|TRBD2
TGTGCCAGCAGTTCCACCCAGCGGGACTTGAGCGAGCAGTACTTC
CASSSTQRDLSEQYF
>TRBJ2-3|TRBV29-1|-|15|TRBD2
TGCAGCGTCGCACCGACTAGCGGGAGTCAAGATACGCAGTATTTT
CSVAPTSGSQDTQYF
>TRBJ2-1|TRBV27|-|16|TRBD2
TGTGCCAGCAGTTTCCTAGCGGGAGCGGGTCACAATGAGCAGTTCTTC
CASSFLAGAGHNEQFF
>TRBJ2-1|TRBV1|-|15|-
TGCACCAGCAGCCCCAAAGCGGGATACTACAATGAGCAGTTCTTC
CTSSPKAGYYNEQFF